A single sample is the source of the 11 T cell receptor beta chains below, sequenced in a study of shared clonotypes between healthy human individuals (dated by TCRdb to the early 2020s). The protocol used for the library was the immunoSEQ multiplex PCR assay. Imported from immuneACCESS, the table was reduced by TCRdb to in-frame sequences with V and J called. These copies leave out some clones; in studies compared against another copy, an unresolved V gene accounts for under half, and the cause of the remainder is not known. This sample holds over a million clones; around 82% were observed only once. Together, the top ten hold roughly 0.65% of the sample. What was sequenced was memory CD4+ T cells from PBMCs. The cell subset or site label here, explained by the study, means: CD45RA-negative fraction. These receptor sequences come from a man in his late teens or twenties in good health. Some clones in this sample may be carry-over from other donors' samples.

This clone has only a few counts. The chain carries TRBV30 and TRBJ2-5, with TRBD2 identical over 11 bases. The J call may be wrong; the DNA end is better matched by TRBJ2-7. The CDR3 contains 12 residues. CDR1 and CDR2 (germline): GTSNPN, SVGIG (reference sequence). The DNA of the CDR3 is TGTGGGTTTACTAGCGGGAGATACGAGCAGTACTTC. Encoded protein: CGFTSGRYEQYF.

This sequence joins TRBV29-1 and TRBJ2-7, with no clear D. This CDR3 is 15 amino acids long. Per germline, CDR1 SQVTM and CDR2 ANQGSEA. Trimming cost V 5 bases and J 4 bases, with 21 bases left between them. For the CDR3, the DNA is TGCAGCGTTTCAACCCCCGGGCAGTCCAGGTACGAGCAGTACTTC. Its translation is CSVSTPGQSRYEQYF.

This clone was counted many times. The genes are TRBV4-1 and TRBJ2-5; 7 bases align to TRBD2. Germline V CDR1 and CDR2: MGHRA, YSYEKL. V lost 3 bases to trimming and J lost 4 bases; unmatched junction nucleotides: 20. CDR3 length: 19 residues. CDR3 bases: TGCGCCAGCAGCCATACTCCGGGGCTAGCGGTGAGTTTGGCAGAGACCCAGTACTTC. Translating it yields CASSHTPGLAVSLAETQYF.

As to this clone: A far larger clone is one base from this, pointing to a likely read error. The chain carries TRBV7-8 and TRBJ2-2; 8 nucleotides match TRBD2. Germline V CDR1 and CDR2: SGHVS, FQNEAQ. This CDR3 region has 16 residues. The V gene end was trimmed by 3 bases and the J gene end by 1 base; junction bases not matched to a gene: 4. CDR3 bases: TGTGCCAGCAGCTTTAATAGCGGGATGAACACCGGGGAGCTGTTTTTT. It encodes CASSFNSGMNTGELFF.

This chain uses TRBV2 with TRBJ2-7; 7 bases fit TRBD1. The V gene's germline CDR1 is SNHLY and CDR2 FYNNEI. The CDR3 sequence is 14 residues long. The trim removed 4 bases at V and 0 bases at J, leaving 3 bases unmatched. The CDR3, as DNA: TGTGCCAGCAGTGTTGACAGGGACTCCTACGAGCAGTACTTC. It translates to CASSVDRDSYEQYF.

V usage is TRBV15 and J usage is TRBJ1-1, with D maybe TRBD1 (6 bases). From germline, CDR1 is LNHNV and CDR2 YYDKDF (reference sequence). V gave up 5 bases and J gave up 0 bases, with 10 bases separating them. This CDR3 spans 14 amino acids. CDR3 nucleotide sequence: TGTGCCACCAGCCTCAGGGGCCTGAACACTGAAGCTTTCTTT. It yields the protein CATSLRGLNTEAFF.

This clone was seen many times. V usage is TRBV20-1 and J usage is TRBJ1-2; D perhaps matches TRBD1 (6 bases). Trimming took off 5 bases at V and 8 bases at J, with 12 bases between the two ends. CDR1 DFQATT and CDR2 SNEGSKA come from the germline V gene (reference sequence). This CDR3 has 11 amino acids. The CDR3 DNA follows: TGCAGTGCTTTGAGGGGGTTGGGCTACACCTTC. Amino acid sequence: CSALRGLGYTF.

A word on this clone: A clone one base away is much larger, so this may be a read error. A read error is likely, as this CDR3 ends without the conserved phenylalanine or tryptophan. The chain uses TRBV6-1 and TRBJ1-1, with a tentative D call TRBD1 (5 bases). The V end lost 4 bases, the J end lost 10 bases, and 13 bases lay between the germline ends. CDR1 is MNHNS and CDR2 is SASEGT in the germline V gene. The CDR3 covers 12 residues. This chain's CDR3 is CASSVLGTRAFL. CDR3 in DNA: TGTGCCAGCAGTGTTTTGGGGACCCGAGCTTTCCTT.

This chain uses TRBV9 with TRBJ2-3; no definite D call. CDR3 length: 14 amino acids. Germline loops: CDR1 SGDLS, CDR2 YYNGEE. Trimming cost V 2 bases and J 7 bases, with 14 bases left between them. CDR3 region: CASSVNPAVNTQYF. As DNA, the CDR3 is TGTGCCAGCAGCGTCAATCCTGCAGTAAATACGCAGTATTTT.

The chain combines TRBV28 with TRBJ2-3; TRBD2 agrees at 8 bases. Germline lookup yields CDR1 MDHEN and CDR2 SYDVKM. The CDR3 contains 16 residues. V gave up 5 bases and J gave up 4 bases; unmatched junction bases: 11. The CDR3 bases are TGTGCCAGCAGTCCCCAGAGCGGGAGTTTCCCAGATACGCAGTATTTT. Amino acids: CASSPQSGSFPDTQYF.

The CDR3 DNA reads TGTGCCATCAGTGGACGCGGGCTAGCGGGAGGGAGCTCCTACGAGCAGTACTTC. Translating gives CAISGRGLAGGSSYEQYF. The rearrangement links TRBV10-3 to TRBJ2-7, with 12 bases matching TRBD2. CDR3 size: 18 residues. Per germline, CDR1 ENHRY and CDR2 SYGVKD. V shed 4 bases and J 0 bases; nucleotides not matched to a gene: 10.